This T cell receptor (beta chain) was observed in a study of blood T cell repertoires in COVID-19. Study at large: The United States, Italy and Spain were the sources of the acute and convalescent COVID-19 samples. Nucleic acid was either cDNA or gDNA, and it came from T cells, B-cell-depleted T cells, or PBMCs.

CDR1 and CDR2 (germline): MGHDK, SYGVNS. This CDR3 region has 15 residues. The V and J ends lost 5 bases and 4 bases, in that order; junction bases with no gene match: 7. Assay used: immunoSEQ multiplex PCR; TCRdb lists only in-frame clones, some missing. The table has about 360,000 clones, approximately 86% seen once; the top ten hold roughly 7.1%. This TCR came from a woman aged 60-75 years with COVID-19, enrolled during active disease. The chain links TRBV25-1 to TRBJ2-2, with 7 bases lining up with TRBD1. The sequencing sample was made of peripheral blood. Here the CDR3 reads CASSPATGTTGELFF. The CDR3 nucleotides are TGTGCCAGCAGTCCGGCGACAGGGACCACCGGGGAGCTGTTTTTT.